The 22 T cell receptor beta chains below were found in one sample sequenced in a study of CD8+ T cells in alopecia areata. Scientists pooled cutaneous lymph node cells and sorted them on CD4, CD8alpha, NKG2D, NKG2ACE and other markers. Investigators isolated RNA and reverse transcribed it into cDNA to act as the sequencing template. Some clones are missing from TCRdb's copy, which holds only in-frame ones; the method was immunoSEQ multiplex PCR. This sample includes around 290,000 clones with no singletons; its ten biggest clones take up about 1.1%. Source material: CD4+ T cells sorted from a lymph node. The receptors shown here come from a C3H/HeJ mouse with alopecia areata. Mouse MHC haplotype: H2-k.

Remarks on this clone: The genes and germline here are from mouse. The CDR3 extends 4 residues past the end of the read, so its final part is completed from the germline J gene. The chain joins TRBV13-1 to TRBJ2-3; D is unresolved. The CDR3 totals 14 residues. V dropped 2 bases and J dropped 0 bases, with 7 bases sitting between them. The V gene's germline CDR1 is NSHNY and CDR2 SYGAGN. The CDR3 bases that were read are TGTGCCAGCAGTGAACAGATTAGTGCAGAA. Its translation is CASSEQISAE. The CDR3 as a whole reads CASSEQISAETLYF.

Concerning this clone: Gene names are mouse gene names. The sequenced fragment ends 4 residues before the CDR3 boundary, so the rest is inferred from the germline J gene. V and J are TRBV1 and TRBJ2-2; 9 bases align to TRBD1. Per germline, CDR1 NSQYPW and CDR2 LRSPGD (reference sequence). After removal of 4 bases from V and 6 bases from J, the junction contained 3 bases not matched to a gene. CDR3 length equals 14 residues. The CDR3 protein is CTCSEQGAAGQLYF. The CDR3 bases that were read are TGCACCTGCAGTGAACAGGGGGCCGCCGGG.

This clone was observed a few times. The genes and germline here are from mouse. Read sequence stops 3 residues before the CDR3 end, and the germline J gene provides the missing end. The V call is TRBV13-2, the J call TRBJ1-6; TRBD1 might be the D (6 bases). TRBJ1-6 is recorded as an ORF, its role being uncertain. V shed 0 bases and J shed 2 bases, with 12 bases lying between them. This CDR3 is 17 amino acids long. Per the germline V gene, CDR1 is NNHNN and CDR2 is SYGAGS (reference sequence). The CDR3 here is CASGDALDRTYNSPLYF. The CDR3 DNA, read in part, is TGTGCCAGCGGTGATGCTCTGGACAGAACCTATAATTCGCCC.

This clone was observed a few times. The listed genes are named as in mouse. The read terminates 4 residues ahead of where the CDR3 ends, so the germline J gene completes it. The rearrangement links TRBV13-2 to TRBJ2-5, with TRBD2 identical over 9 bases. The germline CDR1 and CDR2 sequences are NNHNN and SYGAGS (reference sequence). The CDR3 covers 14 residues. The CDR3 here is CASGGPGGEDTQYF. The sequenced CDR3 bases are TGTGCCAGCGGTGGCCCTGGGGGGGAAGAC.

This clone has more than one count but fewer than ten. These gene names are mouse names. The read terminates 3 residues ahead of where the CDR3 ends, so the germline J gene completes it. This chain joins TRBV19 and TRBJ1-6, with D maybe TRBD1 (5 bases). TRBJ1-6 is designated an ORF whose function remains uncertain. Trimming left V 4 bases short and J 9 bases short, with 11 bases between. The germline V gene has CDR1 FNHDT and CDR2 SITEND (reference sequence). The CDR3 extends over 13 amino acids. The CDR3 sequence: CASSPTVGSPLYF. The CDR3 DNA, read in part, is TGTGCCAGCAGTCCGACAGTCGGTTCGCCC.

There are a few counts of this clone. Gene names refer to mouse genes. The read terminates 4 residues ahead of where the CDR3 ends, so the germline J gene completes it. Other DNA sequences from this sample encode an identical CDR3 as well. This chain links TRBV1 with TRBJ2-1, with 10 bases lining up with TRBD2. J gave up 4 bases and V 4 bases, and 4 bases lay outside the gene matches. The CDR3 contains 15 residues. Germline V gene sequence: CDR1 NSQYPW, CDR2 LRSPGD (reference sequence). CDR3 loop: CTCSGTGGSYAEQFF. Partial CDR3 DNA: TGCACCTGCAGTGGGACTGGGGGCTCATATGCT. Full variable domain (missing parts from reference TRBV1 and TRBJ2-1): VTLLEQNPRWRLVPRGQAVNLRCILKNSQYPWMSWYQQDLQKQLQWLFTLRSPGDKEVKSLPGADYLATRVTDTELRLQVANMSQGRTLYCTCSGTGGSYAEQFFGPGTRLTVL.

About this clone: Gene names are mouse gene names. The read comes to an end 4 residues before the CDR3 does, leaving the germline J gene to fill in the end. Other nucleotide sequences from this sample produce the same CDR3. V usage is TRBV1 and J usage is TRBJ2-1; 10 bases match TRBD2. There are 16 residues in the CDR3. The V segment lost 1 base and the J segment 1 base; nucleotides outside the gene matches: 1. Per germline, CDR1 NSQYPW and CDR2 LRSPGD (reference sequence). Incomplete CDR3 DNA: TGCACCTGCAGTGCAGTGACTGGGGGGAACTATGCT. Its protein product is CTCSAVTGGNYA. The entire CDR3 sequence reads CTCSAVTGGNYAEQFF.

This clone was recorded many times. The germline and genes are mouse ones. The missing CDR3 end, 4 residues past where the read stops, is filled in from the germline J gene. J is TRBJ2-3 and V is TRBV13-1; 9 bases are shared with TRBD2. The V gene's germline CDR1 is NSHNY and CDR2 SYGAGN. V was pared by 2 bases and J by 0 bases, with 4 bases of the junction left unmatched. The CDR3 consists of 16 residues. The part of the CDR3 DNA that was read is TGTGCCAGCAGTGAATGGGGGGGCGCCAGTGCAGAA. Protein: CASSEWGGASAE. The complete CDR3 reads CASSEWGGASAETLYF.

Comments on this clone: All gene names here are mouse names. With the read ending 4 residues before the CDR3 end, the germline J gene is used to fill in that end. The chain recombines TRBV17 with TRBJ2-3, with D tentatively TRBD1 (6 bases). The CDR3 runs to 14 residues. V lost 1 base and J lost 4, with 9 bases in between. CDR1 and CDR2 (germline): MNHDT, YYDKIL. CDR3 region: CASSRAGTTETLYF. Incomplete CDR3 DNA: TGTGCTAGCAGTAGAGCGGGGACAACAGAA.

Regarding this clone: Germline and genes here are mouse. The DNA read from the CDR3 is TGTGCCAGCAGAACTGGGGGGGCGTCAGAA. Protein sequence: CASRTGGASE. The complete CDR3 reads CASRTGGASETLYF. The chain recombines TRBV13-1 with TRBJ2-3; TRBD2 aligns across 11 bases. Coverage ceases 4 residues before the CDR3 finishes, and the germline J gene fills in the end. V lost 5 bases, J lost 4 bases, and 3 bases stayed unmatched. CDR3 size: 14 residues. Germline values: CDR1 NSHNY, CDR2 SYGAGN.

This clone was picked up a small number of times. The gene names given are mouse names. The CDR3 goes on 3 residues after the read ends, and that part is filled in from the germline J gene. The rearrangement links TRBV19 to TRBJ1-6; 7 positions agree with TRBD1. TRBJ1-6 is an ORF, with its function uncertain. J gave up 4 bases and V 4 bases, and 8 bases lay outside the gene matches. The CDR3 has 16 amino acids. CDR1 FNHDT and CDR2 SITEND come from the germline V gene (reference sequence). The CDR3 sequence: CASSSLRDSYNSPLYF. The CDR3 DNA, read in part, is TGTGCCAGCAGTTCCTTACGGGACAGTTATAATTCGCCC.

Turning to this clone: All gene names here are mouse names. Coverage ceases 3 residues before the CDR3 finishes, and the germline J gene fills in the end. The chain links TRBV3 to TRBJ1-6; the match to TRBD1 covers 7 bases. TRBJ1-6 is labeled an ORF, and its function is uncertain. The CDR3 is made up of 15 amino acids. J was trimmed by 3 bases and V by 8 bases; bases with no gene match: 7. The germline V gene encodes CDR1 SNHLY and CDR2 FYNGKV (reference sequence). The CDR3 spells CASPLRDSYNSPLYF. CDR3 DNA, as far as it was read: TGTGCCAGCCCCCTCCGGGACAGCTATAATTCGCCC.

This clone was counted ten times or more. Here the gene names and germline are mouse. The CDR3 extends 4 residues past the end of the read, so its final part is completed from the germline J gene. The same CDR3 is also encoded by other DNA sequences in this sample. The chain has TRBV13-1 and TRBJ2-2; tentative D call: TRBD2 (5 bases). The CDR3 is 15 residues long. Trimming cost V 0 bases and J 1 base, with 7 bases left between them. Germline V gene sequence: CDR1 NSHNY, CDR2 SYGAGN. The CDR3 bases that were read are TGTGCCAGCAGTGATGCCCTGGGAAACACCGGG. The encoded protein is CASSDALGNTG. The full CDR3 protein reads CASSDALGNTGQLYF.

This clone appeared a few times. Here the gene names and germline are mouse. The read comes to an end 4 residues before the CDR3 does, leaving the germline J gene to fill in the end. The rearrangement uses TRBV31 and TRBJ1-2; the D gene is possibly TRBD1 (5 bases). Germline CDR1 and CDR2: GKSSPN and SITVG. V shed 4 bases and J shed 0 bases, with 12 bases lying between them. The CDR3 has 14 residues. CDR3 DNA, as far as it was read: TGTGCCTGGAACCCCGGGGGGGCAAACTCC. Its translation: CAWNPGGANS. The whole CDR3 protein reads CAWNPGGANSDYTF.

About this clone: All gene names here are mouse names. CDR3 DNA, as far as it was read: TGTGCCAGCAGCAGGGGGAACTAT. Amino acids: CASSRGNY. The whole CDR3 reads CASSRGNYEQYF. The rearrangement joins TRBV13-1 to TRBJ2-7; TRBD1 agrees at 7 bases. The read finishes 4 residues shy of the CDR3 end, and the germline J gene is used to complete it. The CDR3 consists of 12 residues. V was clipped by 5 bases and J by 3 bases; unmatched bases: 2. Per the germline V gene, CDR1 is NSHNY and CDR2 is SYGAGN.

This clone appeared a few times. The germline and genes are mouse ones. The CDR3 end is not reached by the read, which stops 4 residues before it; the germline J gene fills it in. This rearrangement joins TRBV5 to TRBJ2-1; 10 positions match TRBD1. The CDR3 sequence is 18 residues long. The V segment lost 4 bases and the J segment 3 bases; nucleotides outside the gene matches: 12. CDR1 and CDR2 from the germline V gene are LGHNA and YNLKQL (reference sequence). CDR3 region: CASSPDRGRGGVYAEQFF. The sequenced part of the CDR3 DNA is TGTGCCAGCAGCCCGGACAGGGGGAGGGGGGGCGTCTATGCT.

This clone was seen only a few times. Genes and germline are mouse. Read data end 4 residues before the CDR3 end; the end is taken from the germline J gene. The chain links TRBV13-1 to TRBJ2-3; TRBD1 aligns across 8 bases. V lost 6 bases and J lost 1; bases outside the gene matches: 4. The CDR3 spans 14 residues. Germline lookup yields CDR1 NSHNY and CDR2 SYGAGN. The CDR3 region is CASTPDRGAETLYF. The DNA read from the CDR3 is TGTGCCAGCACCCCGGACAGGGGTGCAGAA.

In regard to this clone: Gene and germline names: mouse. The CDR3 extends 4 residues past the end of the read, so its final part is completed from the germline J gene. V and J are TRBV19 and TRBJ2-1; 10 bases are a match to TRBD2. J lost 1 base, V lost 4 bases, and 5 bases had no gene match. Per the germline V gene, CDR1 is FNHDT and CDR2 is SITEND (reference sequence). The CDR3 is 16 amino acids. The CDR3 sequence: CASSLTGLGNYAEQFF. The CDR3 DNA, read in part, is TGTGCCAGCAGTCTCACGGGACTGGGGAACTATGCT.

This clone was observed a handful of times. The gene symbols are mouse symbols. Coverage ceases 4 residues before the CDR3 finishes, and the germline J gene fills in the end. The chain is built from TRBV13-2 and TRBJ2-5; D may be TRBD1 (6 bases). The length of the CDR3 is 15 residues. V lost 2 bases to trimming and J lost 0 bases, with 10 bases between them. The germline gives CDR1 NNHNN, CDR2 SYGAGS (reference sequence). The sequenced CDR3 bases are TGTGCCAGCGGTGAGGGACACCTTAACCAAGAC. Translation gives CASGEGHLNQD. The full CDR3 is CASGEGHLNQDTQYF.

As for this clone: Genes here carry mouse names. The read stops 4 residues short of the end of the CDR3; the missing end is completed from the germline J gene. V gene TRBV1 combines with J gene TRBJ2-5; TRBD1 agrees at 8 bases. Germline V gene lookup returns CDR1 NSQYPW and CDR2 LRSPGD (reference sequence). CDR3 size: 15 residues. The part of the CDR3 DNA that was read is TGCACCTGCAGTGCAGAATCAGGGGGCAAGGAC. The encoded protein is CTCSAESGGKD. In full, the CDR3 is CTCSAESGGKDTQYF. The full variable domain, with the rest looked up from reference TRBV1 and TRBJ2-5, is VTLLEQNPRWRLVPRGQAVNLRCILKNSQYPWMSWYQQDLQKQLQWLFTLRSPGDKEVKSLPGADYLATRVTDTELRLQVANMSQGRTLYCTCSAESGGKDTQYFGPGTRLLVL.

This clone was observed a few times. Mouse names are used for the genes. The read falls 4 residues short of the CDR3 end, and the missing part is taken from the germline J gene. The rearrangement uses TRBV1 and TRBJ2-2, with D possibly matching TRBD1 (6 bases). CDR3 length: 14 residues. CDR1 and CDR2 (germline): NSQYPW, LRSPGD (reference sequence). V dropped 6 bases and J dropped 0 bases, with 8 bases sitting between them. CDR3 protein: CTCRRTANTGQLYF. The part of the CDR3 DNA that was read is TGCACCTGCAGGAGGACAGCAAACACCGGG.

Worth noting for this clone: The gene names given are mouse names. The read ends 4 residues early relative to the CDR3; the germline J gene fills the gap. V is TRBV19 and J is TRBJ2-3; D is undetermined. Trimming shortened V by 5 bases and J by 4 bases, and 8 bases separated the two germline ends. Germline V gene lookup returns CDR1 FNHDT and CDR2 SITEND (reference sequence). The length of the CDR3 is 12 residues. The CDR3 bases that were read are TGTGCCAGCAGCCCGACAACAGAA. Translated: CASSPTTE. In full, the CDR3 is CASSPTTETLYF.